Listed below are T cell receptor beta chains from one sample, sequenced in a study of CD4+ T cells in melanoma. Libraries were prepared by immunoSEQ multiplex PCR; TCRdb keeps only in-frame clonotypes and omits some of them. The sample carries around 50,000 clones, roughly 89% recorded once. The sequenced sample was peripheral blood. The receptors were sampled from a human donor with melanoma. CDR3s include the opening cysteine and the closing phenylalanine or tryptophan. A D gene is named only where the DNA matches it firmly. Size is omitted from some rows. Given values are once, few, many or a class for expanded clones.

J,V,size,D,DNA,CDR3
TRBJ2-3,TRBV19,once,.,TGTGCCAGTAGTATGGGGGACGGAGTCGCCACAGATACGCAGTATTTT,CASSMGDGVATDTQYF
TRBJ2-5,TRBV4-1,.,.,TGCGCCAGCAGCCAAGATCTCGGGTGGGAGACCCAGTACTTC,CASSQDLGWETQYF
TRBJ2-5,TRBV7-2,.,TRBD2,TGTGCCAGCAGCGTGGGACTAGCGGGGGGGCCGTATCGGCAAGAGACCCAGTACTTC,CASSVGLAGGPYRQETQYF
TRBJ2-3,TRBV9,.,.,TGTGCCAGCAGCACCCAGATCTCTGACAAACCTAGCACAGATACGCAGTATTTT,CASSTQISDKPSTDTQYF
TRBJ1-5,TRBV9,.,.,TGTGCCAGCAGCGTAGACCCAAATAGCAATCAGCCCCAGCATTTT,CASSVDPNSNQPQHF
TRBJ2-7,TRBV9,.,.,TGTGCCAGCAGCGTAGACGGGGTGAGCTCCTACGAGCAGTACTTC,CASSVDGVSSYEQYF
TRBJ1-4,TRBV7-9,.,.,TGTGCCAGCAGCTTACAGGGGCGCGAAAAACTGTTTTTT,CASSLQGREKLFF
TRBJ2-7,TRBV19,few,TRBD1,TGTGCCAGTAGTAACACCGGGACAGTCCTCTACGAGCAGTACTTC,CASSNTGTVLYEQYF
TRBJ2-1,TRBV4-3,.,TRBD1,TGCGCCAGCAGCCAAAGTCGGACAGGTCTACCCTACAATGAGCAGTTCTTC,CASSQSRTGLPYNEQFF
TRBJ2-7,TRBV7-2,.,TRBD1,TGTGCCGTTCGCCTAGGGACAGCCTACGAGCAGTACTTC,CAVRLGTAYEQYF
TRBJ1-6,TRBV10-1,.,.,TGCGCCAGGGGACGGATGAATTCACCCCTCCACTTT,CARGRMNSPLHF
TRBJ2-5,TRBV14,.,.,TGTGCCAGCAGCCAGGGATTAGGGAGGCAAGAGACCCAGTACTTC,CASSQGLGRQETQYF
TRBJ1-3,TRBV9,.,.,TGTGCCAGCAGCACCTCTCCAGGAAACACCATATATTTT,CASSTSPGNTIYF
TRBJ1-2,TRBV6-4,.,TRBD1,TGTGCCAGCAGTGCCTCGGGACAGGGTGTCTATGGCTACACCTTC,CASSASGQGVYGYTF
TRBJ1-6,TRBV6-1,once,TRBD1,TGTGCCAGCATTCCACCGGGACAGGGCAATTCACCCCTCCACTTT,CASIPPGQGNSPLHF
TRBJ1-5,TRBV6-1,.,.,TGTGCCAGCAGTGATAGGTCAGGGGATCAGCCCCAGCATTTT,CASSDRSGDQPQHF
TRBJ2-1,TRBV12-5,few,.,TGTGCTAGTGGTTTGTCGGCCTACAATGAGCAGTTCTTC,CASGLSAYNEQFF
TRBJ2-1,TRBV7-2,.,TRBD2,TGTGCCAGCAGCTTAGCTAGCGGGGGGGCATCGATCAATGAGCAGTTCTTC,CASSLASGGASINEQFF
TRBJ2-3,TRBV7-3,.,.,TGTGCCAGCAGCCCGACCGGTGGGGGCACAGATACGCAGTATTTT,CASSPTGGGTDTQYF
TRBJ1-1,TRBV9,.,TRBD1,TGTGCCAGCAGCGTAGCTTACAGGGGGACTGAAGCTTTCTTT,CASSVAYRGTEAFF
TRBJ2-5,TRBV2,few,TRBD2,TGTGCCAGCAGAAAGGGAGGGCAAGAGACCCAGTACTTC,CASRKGGQETQYF
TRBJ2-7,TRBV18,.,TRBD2,TGTGCCAGCTCATGGGGACTAGCGGATTACGAGCAGTACTTC,CASSWGLADYEQYF
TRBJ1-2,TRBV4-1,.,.,TGCGCCAGCAGCCGGCCTGGTAACAACTATGGCTACACCTTC,CASSRPGNNYGYTF
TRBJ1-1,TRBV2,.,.,TGTGCCAGCAGTGAAGAAGGGGGGTGGGGGACGGGGGCTGAAGCTTTCTTT,CASSEEGGWGTGAEAFF
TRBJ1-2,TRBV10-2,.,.,TGCGCCAGCAGTGATAACAGGGTATTGGGGGGCTACACCTTC,CASSDNRVLGGYTF
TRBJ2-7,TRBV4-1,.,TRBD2,TGCGCCAGCAGCCAAGCCCGGGGGGGACACGAGCAGTACTTC,CASSQARGGHEQYF
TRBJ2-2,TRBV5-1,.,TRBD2,TGCGCCAGCAGCTTGGAGAGGTTTAAGGGACTAGCGGTTACCGGGGAGCTGTTTTTT,CASSLERFKGLAVTGELFF
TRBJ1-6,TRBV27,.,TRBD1,TGTGCCAGCAGTTTAGCGGGACAGGGCAATTCACCCCTCCACTTT,CASSLAGQGNSPLHF
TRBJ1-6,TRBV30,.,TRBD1,TGTGCCTGGAGTGCCGGACAGGGGAGTTCACCCCTCCACTTT,CAWSAGQGSSPLHF
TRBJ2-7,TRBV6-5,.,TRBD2,TGTGCCAGCAGTTACGGGACTAGCGGGGGATACGAGCAGTACTTC,CASSYGTSGGYEQYF
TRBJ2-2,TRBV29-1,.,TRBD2,TGCAGCGTTGCCTGGACTAGCGGGGGTGGTCGCACCGGGGAGCTGTTTTTT,CSVAWTSGGGRTGELFF
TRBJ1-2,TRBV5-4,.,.,TGTGCCAGCAGCTTGGTTGGGGGGGAAGGCTACACCTTC,CASSLVGGEGYTF
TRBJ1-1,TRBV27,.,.,TGTGCCAGCAGTTTTTTCTCGGGCGGTATGAACACTGAAGCTTTCTTT,CASSFFSGGMNTEAFF
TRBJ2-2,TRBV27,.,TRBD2,TGTGCCAGCCTTAGCGGGGGGGCGGGCACCGGGGAGCTGTTTTTT,CASLSGGAGTGELFF
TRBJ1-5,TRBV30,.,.,TGTGCCTGGAGTACCGACCTGGGTCGTCGGGGTTCGCCCCAGCATTTT,CAWSTDLGRRGSPQHF
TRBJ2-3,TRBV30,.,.,TGTGCCTGGAGTGCTATAGAATCTAGCACAGATACGCAGTATTTT,CAWSAIESSTDTQYF
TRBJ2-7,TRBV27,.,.,TGTGCCAGCAGTTTCGTGGGCGCCGAGCAGTACTTC,CASSFVGAEQYF
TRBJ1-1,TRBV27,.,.,TGTGCCAGTTTAGGGCCAGGGGCCACTGAAGCTTTCTTT,CASLGPGATEAFF
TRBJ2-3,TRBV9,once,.,TGTGCCAGCAGCGTAGATGGGACTGACACAGATACGCAGTATTTT,CASSVDGTDTDTQYF
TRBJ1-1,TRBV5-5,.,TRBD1,TGTGCCAGCAGCCCCAGGGGGGTGGCTGAAGCTTTCTTT,CASSPRGVAEAFF
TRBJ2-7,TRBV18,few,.,TGTGCCAGCTCACCATACCGGGACGAGCAGTACTTC,CASSPYRDEQYF
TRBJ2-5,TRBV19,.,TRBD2,TGTGCCAGTAGTAGGACTAGCGGGGGCCAAGAGACCCAGTACTTC,CASSRTSGGQETQYF
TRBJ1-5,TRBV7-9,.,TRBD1,TGTGCCAGCAGCTTAGCGCTGGGACAGGGTACCAATCAGCCCCAGCATTTT,CASSLALGQGTNQPQHF
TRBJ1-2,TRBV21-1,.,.,TGTGCCAGCAGCAAAGTTGGACAGAAATGTGGCTACACCTTC,CASSKVGQKCGYTF
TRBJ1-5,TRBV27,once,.,TGTGCCAGCAGGACGACAGGTCGACGGGATCAGCCCCAGCATTTT,CASRTTGRRDQPQHF
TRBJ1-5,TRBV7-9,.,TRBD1,TGTGCCAGCAGTACGGACAGGGGGCATGGATTTAATCAGCCCCAGCATTTT,CASSTDRGHGFNQPQHF
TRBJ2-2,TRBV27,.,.,TGTGCCAGCAGTTTAGGGGGTACCGGGGAGCTGTTTTTT,CASSLGGTGELFF
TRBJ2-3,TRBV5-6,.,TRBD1,TGTGCCAGCAGCTTGGTTGGGACAGCCACAGATACGCAGTATTTT,CASSLVGTATDTQYF
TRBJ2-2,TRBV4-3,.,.,TGCGCCAGCAGCCAAGAGGGCAGAGCCACCGGGGAGCTGTTTTTT,CASSQEGRATGELFF